The next 12 T cell receptor beta chains were all read from a single sample in a study of spatial heterogeneity in lung cancer. General study points: It was found that expanded intratumoral alpha and beta TCR counts tracked tumor mutation counts.

TCRdb recomputed calls from the 5' RACE reads with MiXCR, one row per CDR3 protein. The repertoire holds 20,000 to 25,000 distinct CDR3 sequences, with 5% to 7% as singletons. Their recognized antigens are unknown. Time point here: sample taken at primary tumor resection. The sample here was lung tumor tissue, taken at surgery. These receptors came from a male donor with early-stage non-small cell lung cancer.

Ten or more counts support this clonotype. This chain links TRBV28 with TRBJ1-1, with a weak D call TRBD1 (5 bases). Trimming removed 9 bases from V and 6 bases from J, with 17 bases in between. The CDR3 has 13 amino acids. CDR1 and CDR2 (germline): MDHEN, SYDVKM. The DNA for the CDR3 is TGTGCCAGTTCGAGATCGGGGGTGTCTGAAGCTTTCTTT. Residues: CASSRSGVSEAFF. Based on the CDR3 plus reference TRBV28 and TRBJ1-1, the full variable domain is DVKVTQSSRYLVKRTGEKVFLECVQDMDHENMFWYRQDPGLGLRLIYFSYDVKMKEKGDIPEGYSVSREKKERFSLILESASTNQTSMYLCASSRSGVSEAFFGQGTRLTVV.

This clonotype was counted at least ten times. The chain recombines TRBV5-1 with TRBJ2-2, with unresolved D. This CDR3 comprises 13 residues. The germline V gene encodes CDR1 SGHRS and CDR2 YFSETQ. Trimming stripped 0 bases from V and 6 bases from J, with 6 bases between. CDR3 residues: CASSLVQPGELFF. DNA of the CDR3: TGCGCCAGCAGCTTGGTCCAGCCCGGGGAGCTGTTTTTT. Together with reference TRBV5-1 and TRBJ2-2, the CDR3 gives the full variable domain: KAGVTQTPRYLIKTRGQQVTLSCSPISGHRSVSWYQQTPGQGLQFLFEYFSETQRNKGNFPGRFSGRQFSNSRSEMNVSTLELGDSALYLCASSLVQPGELFFGEGSRLTVL.

This clonotype was seen many times. V gene TRBV10-3 combines with J gene TRBJ2-7; D might be TRBD2 (6 bases). Per germline, CDR1 ENHRY and CDR2 SYGVKD. V lost 6 bases, J lost 0 bases, and 18 bases lay in between. The CDR3 extends over 16 amino acids. The DNA for the CDR3 is TGTGCCATCAGGGGGGGTGAGGGCTGGAGCTCCTACGAGCAGTACTTC. This codes for CAIRGGEGWSSYEQYF.

This clonotype was observed a few times. The V gene is TRBV7-6, the J gene TRBJ2-1; D is perhaps TRBD1 (6 bases). V was trimmed by 5 bases and J by 9 bases, leaving 14 bases between them. Germline V gene lookup returns CDR1 SGHVS and CDR2 FNYEAQ. The CDR3 length is 13 residues. CDR3: CASSPGTTIEQFF. CDR3 sequence (DNA): TGTGCCAGCAGCCCCGGGACAACGATTGAGCAGTTCTTC.

This clonotype has only a few counts. The chain recombines TRBV7-9 with TRBJ2-5, with D perhaps TRBD2 (5 bases). This CDR3 has 14 amino acids. Trimming took off 5 bases at V and 0 bases at J, with 10 bases between the two ends. CDR1 and CDR2 from the germline V gene are SEHNR and FQNEAQ (reference sequence). CDR3 DNA sequence: TGTGCCAGCAGCCGGGGATTCGACCAAGAGACCCAGTACTTC. Translating gives CASSRGFDQETQYF.

In its sample, this clonotype was seen many times. CDR3 sequence reads: CASSLRERGRQFF. Here the CDR3 DNA reads TGTGCCAGCAGCTTAAGGGAGAGGGGCCGGCAGTTCTTC. J is TRBJ2-1 and V is TRBV7-7, with D perhaps given as TRBD1 or TRBD2 (5 bases each). Germline loops: CDR1 SSHAT, CDR2 FNYEAQ (reference sequence). Deletions cut 2 bases from V and 12 bases from J, with 14 bases between. CDR3 length equals 13 residues.

This clonotype was counted at least ten times. The V gene is TRBV20-1, the J gene TRBJ1-1, with D possibly matching TRBD1 (5 bases). Trimming took 8 bases from V and 4 from J, leaving 17 bases between them. CDR3 length equals 13 residues. From germline, CDR1 is DFQATT and CDR2 SNEGSKA (reference sequence). DNA for the CDR3: TGCAGTCAAAAGGGGCGGAGGATCACTGAAGCTTTCTTT. Its translation is CSQKGRRITEAFF.

This clonotype has ten or more counts. A read error may account for a junction end that differs from germline. The rearrangement joins TRBV5-1 to TRBJ2-1, with TRBD1 matching 9 bases. Germline assignment: CDR1 SGHRS and CDR2 YFSETQ. The CDR3 consists of 14 residues. The CDR3 nucleotides are TGCGCCAGTAGCTATGGACAGGGGCAATTTGAGCAGTTCTTC. This encodes CASSYGQGQFEQFF.

The V gene is TRBV28, the J gene TRBJ2-7; D gene uncertain. The length of the CDR3 is 16 residues. Germline assignment: CDR1 MDHEN and CDR2 SYDVKM. V dropped 3 bases and J dropped 1 base, with 16 bases sitting between them. The CDR3 bases are TGTGCCAGCAGTTTTCATGGGCCCCTCGGATCCTACGAGCAGTACTTC. It encodes CASSFHGPLGSYEQYF.

This clonotype was detected only a few times. This rearrangement joins TRBV11-2 to TRBJ2-7, with D perhaps given as TRBD1 or TRBD2 (5 bases each). V lost 1 base to trimming and J lost 5 bases, with 15 bases between them. This CDR3 is built from 15 residues. Per the germline V gene, CDR1 is SGHAT and CDR2 is FQNNGV. The CDR3 loop reads CASSLGPRGTDEQYF. CDR3 nucleotide sequence: TGTGCCAGCAGCTTAGGTCCGAGGGGAACGGACGAGCAGTACTTC.

This clonotype has ten or more counts. The chain carries TRBV28 and TRBJ2-7, with D possibly matching TRBD2 (5 bases). Trimming removed 7 bases at V and 1 base at J, with 14 bases between. Germline V gene data show CDR1 as MDHEN and CDR2 as SYDVKM. This CDR3 spans 14 amino acids. This CDR3 is CASNPAGGSYEQYF. CDR3 in DNA: TGTGCCAGCAACCCGGCCGGCGGGTCCTACGAGCAGTACTTC.

This chain connects TRBV20-1 to TRBJ1-5; D unresolved. There are 14 residues in the CDR3. V lost 3 bases and J lost 0, with 9 bases in between. Germline V gene sequence: CDR1 DFQATT, CDR2 SNEGSKA (reference sequence). The DNA for the CDR3 is TGCAGTGCTAGTGGGCACCATAGCAATCAGCCCCAGCATTTT. Translated, it gives CSASGHHSNQPQHF.